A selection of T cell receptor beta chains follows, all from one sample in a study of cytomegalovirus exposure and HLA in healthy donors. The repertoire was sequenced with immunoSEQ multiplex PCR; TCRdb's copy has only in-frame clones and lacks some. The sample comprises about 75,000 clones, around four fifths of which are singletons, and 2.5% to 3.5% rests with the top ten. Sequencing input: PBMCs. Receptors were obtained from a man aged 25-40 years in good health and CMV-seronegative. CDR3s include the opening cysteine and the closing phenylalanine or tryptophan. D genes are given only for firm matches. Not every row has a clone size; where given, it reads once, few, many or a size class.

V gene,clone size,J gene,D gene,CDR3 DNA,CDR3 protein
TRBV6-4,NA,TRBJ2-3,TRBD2,TGTGCCAGCAGTAAACTAGCGGGGGCCTCAGATACGCAGTATTTT,CASSKLAGASDTQYF
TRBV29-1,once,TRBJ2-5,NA,TGCAGCGGGAGGGGACAGATCCAAGAGACCCAGTACTTC,CSGRGQIQETQYF
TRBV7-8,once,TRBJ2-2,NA,TGTGCCAGCAGCTTAGCCGAGGTCGTGGCCGGGGAGCTGTTTTTT,CASSLAEVVAGELFF
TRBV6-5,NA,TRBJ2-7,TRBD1,TGTGCCAGCAGTTACCTTGGACAGGGCGACGAGCAGTACTTC,CASSYLGQGDEQYF
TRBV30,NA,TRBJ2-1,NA,TGTGCCTGGTTTACGGAGGGAACCTACAATGAGCAGTTCTTC,CAWFTEGTYNEQFF
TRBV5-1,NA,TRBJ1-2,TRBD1,TGCGCCAGCAGCTTTGGGACAGGACGAACTAACTATGGCTACACCTTC,CASSFGTGRTNYGYTF
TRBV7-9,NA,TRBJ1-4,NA,TGTGCCAGCCTAGTGTATGGTTCTAATGAAAAACTGTTTTTT,CASLVYGSNEKLFF
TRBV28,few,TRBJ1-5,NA,TGTGCCAGCAGCCTGGGGGGGACCCATCAGCCCCAGCATTTT,CASSLGGTHQPQHF
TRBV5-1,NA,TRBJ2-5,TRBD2,TGCGCCAGCAGCTGGACTAGCCAAGAGACCCAGTACTTC,CASSWTSQETQYF
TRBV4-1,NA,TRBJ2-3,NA,TGCGCCAGCAGCCAGGCCGGCACTAGGGTCTCAGATACGCAGTATTTT,CASSQAGTRVSDTQYF
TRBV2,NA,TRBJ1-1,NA,TGTGCCAGCGGGGGCGCGGGGGGGATGAGCAGACAGAACACTGAAGCTTTCTTT,CASGGAGGMSRQNTEAFF
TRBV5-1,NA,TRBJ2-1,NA,TGCGCCAGCGGCTATGCGGGATACTCCTACAATGAGCAGTTCTTC,CASGYAGYSYNEQFF
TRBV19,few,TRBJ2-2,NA,TGTGCCAGTAGTATACGACAGAGAGCCACCGGGGAGCTGTTTTTT,CASSIRQRATGELFF
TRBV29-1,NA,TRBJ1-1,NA,TGCAGCCCCGCGGTTCAGCAGAACACTGAAGCTTTCTTT,CSPAVQQNTEAFF
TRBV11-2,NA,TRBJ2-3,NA,TGTGCCAGCAGCTTAACTACAGGGCGGACCACAGATACGCAGTATTTT,CASSLTTGRTTDTQYF
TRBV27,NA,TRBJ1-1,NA,TGTGCCAGCAGTTTATGGGAGAAGAACACTGAAGCTTTCTTT,CASSLWEKNTEAFF
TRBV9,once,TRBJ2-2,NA,TGTGCCAGTACCAGGGGCCTTAACACCGGGGAGCTGTTTTTT,CASTRGLNTGELFF
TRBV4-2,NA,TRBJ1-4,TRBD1,TGTGCCAGCAGCCAACAACAGGGGGGAGATGAAAAACTGTTTTTT,CASSQQQGGDEKLFF
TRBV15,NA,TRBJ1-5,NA,TGTGCCACCAGCAGAGGACGGCAGGCTAGCAATCAGCCCCAGCATTTT,CATSRGRQASNQPQHF
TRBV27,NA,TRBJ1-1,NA,TGTGCCAGCAGTAAGGGGGTAGGAGCTGAAGCTTTCTTT,CASSKGVGAEAFF
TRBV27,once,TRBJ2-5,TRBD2,TGTGCCAGCAGACCACTTGGACTAGCGGGGACCCAGTACTTC,CASRPLGLAGTQYF
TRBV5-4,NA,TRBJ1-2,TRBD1,TGTGCCAGCAGCCCCCTTGTCCACAGGGGGAAGGGAGCTAACTATGGCTACACCTTC,CASSPLVHRGKGANYGYTF
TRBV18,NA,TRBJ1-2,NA,TGTGCCAGCTCAGTCGGGACACTAGCTAACTATGGCTACACCTTC,CASSVGTLANYGYTF
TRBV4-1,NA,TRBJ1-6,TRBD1,TGCGCCAGCAGCACCAGGGGGCCCGAAAATTCACCCCTCCACTTT,CASSTRGPENSPLHF
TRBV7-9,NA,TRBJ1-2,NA,TGTGCCAGCACCCTCCGGGGGGGCGGGGATAATGGCTACACCTTC,CASTLRGGGDNGYTF
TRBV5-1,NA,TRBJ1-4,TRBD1,TGCGCCAGCAGAAGGACAGGGCTCGGTGAAAAACTGTTTTTT,CASRRTGLGEKLFF
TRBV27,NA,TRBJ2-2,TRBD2,TGTGCCAGCAGTTTAATCGGAGCGGGAGGAGGTACCGGGGAGCTGTTTTTT,CASSLIGAGGGTGELFF
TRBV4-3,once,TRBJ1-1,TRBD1,TGCGCCAGCAGCGATCCCGACAGGGGCCACACTGAAGCTTTCTTT,CASSDPDRGHTEAFF
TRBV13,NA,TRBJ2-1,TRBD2,TGTGCCAGCGACTCGCGGGGGGAGTATGAGCAGTTCTTC,CASDSRGEYEQFF
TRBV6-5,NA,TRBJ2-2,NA,TGTGCCAGCACAGTGTCGCGGCAGACCGGGGAGCTGTTTTTT,CASTVSRQTGELFF
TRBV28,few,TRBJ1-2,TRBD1,TGTGCCAGCGGGAGACAGGGGGCTATGTATGGCTACACCTTC,CASGRQGAMYGYTF
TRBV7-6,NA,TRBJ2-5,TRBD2,TGTGCCAGCAGCTTAGCGCGTCGAGCGGGAGGGCAAGAGACCCAGTACTTC,CASSLARRAGGQETQYF
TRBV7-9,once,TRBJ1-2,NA,TGTGCCAGCAGCCTCGGTCCTGGCTACACCTTC,CASSLGPGYTF
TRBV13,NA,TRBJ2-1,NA,TGTGCCAGCAGCGGGGACTCTACCCCCAATGAGCAGTTCTTC,CASSGDSTPNEQFF
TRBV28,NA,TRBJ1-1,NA,TGTGCCAGCCAAACGGCTGGACAGTACACTGAAGCTTTCTTT,CASQTAGQYTEAFF
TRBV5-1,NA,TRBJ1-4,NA,TGCGCCAGCAGCTTGGTTTCAGGGTCGGATGAAAAACTGTTTTTT,CASSLVSGSDEKLFF
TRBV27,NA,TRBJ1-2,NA,TGTGCCAGCAGCCTCTCCCCCGGGATCTCCTATGGCTACACCTTC,CASSLSPGISYGYTF
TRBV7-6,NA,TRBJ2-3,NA,TGTGCCAGCAGCTTATCAGGCGGAGGCACGCAGTATTTT,CASSLSGGGTQYF
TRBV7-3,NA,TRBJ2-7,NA,TGTGCCAGCAGCTTAACGAATCGAGACGAGCAGTACTTC,CASSLTNRDEQYF
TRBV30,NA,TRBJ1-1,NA,TGTGCCTGCCGGCGGGATGGCACTGAAGCTTTCTTT,CACRRDGTEAFF
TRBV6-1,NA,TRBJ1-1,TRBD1,TGTGCCAGCAGCTGGACAGGGAACACTGAAGCTTTCTTT,CASSWTGNTEAFF
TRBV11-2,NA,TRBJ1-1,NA,TGTGCCAGCAGCTTAGGAATGAGGCTGACGGGGAACACTGAAGCTTTCTTT,CASSLGMRLTGNTEAFF
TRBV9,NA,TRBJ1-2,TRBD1,TGTGCCAGCAGCGTAGCTACTAATCTTGTTCAGGGGGTTAAGGGCTATGGCTACACCTTC,CASSVATNLVQGVKGYGYTF
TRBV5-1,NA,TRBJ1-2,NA,TGCGCCAGCAGCTTGGACGCGGGTAATCGTGGCTACACCTTC,CASSLDAGNRGYTF
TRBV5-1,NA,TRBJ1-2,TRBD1,TGCGCCAGCAGCCCATCGGCGGGGGACAGGGGGCTGGGGAACTATGGCTACACCTTC,CASSPSAGDRGLGNYGYTF
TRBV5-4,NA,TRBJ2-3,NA,TGTGCCAGCAGCGGGCCCAGCAGACACAGCACAGATACGCAGTATTTT,CASSGPSRHSTDTQYF
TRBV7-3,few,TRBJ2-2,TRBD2,TGTGCCAGCAGTCCCAGCGTACTAGCGGGAGCCGGGGAGCTGTTTTTT,CASSPSVLAGAGELFF
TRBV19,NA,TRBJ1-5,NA,TGTGCCAGTAGTATAGCTAGTAATCAGCCCCAGCATTTT,CASSIASNQPQHF
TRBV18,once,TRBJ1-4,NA,TGTGCCAGCTCACAGTCCGGGGGGCAGGGAGAAAAACTGTTTTTT,CASSQSGGQGEKLFF
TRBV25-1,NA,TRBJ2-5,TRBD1,TGTGCCAGCAGTGACAGGGGGGAGACCCAGTACTTC,CASSDRGETQYF
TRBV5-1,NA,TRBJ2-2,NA,TGCGCCACCACGGGGATCGGCACCGGGGAGCTGTTTTTT,CATTGIGTGELFF
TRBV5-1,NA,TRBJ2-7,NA,TGCGCCAGCAGCCTCAACAGGGAGTACGAGCAGTACTTC,CASSLNREYEQYF
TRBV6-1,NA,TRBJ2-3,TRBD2,TGTGCCAGCAGCAAGGGACTAGCGGGAGGAGATACGCAGTATTTT,CASSKGLAGGDTQYF
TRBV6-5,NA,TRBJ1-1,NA,TGTGCCAGCAGTACGGACAGTATGAACACTGAAGCTTTCTTT,CASSTDSMNTEAFF
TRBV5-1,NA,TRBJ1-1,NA,TGCGCCAGCAGCTTAGACCCAGGGGTGAACACTGAAGCTTTCTTT,CASSLDPGVNTEAFF